This T cell receptor (beta chain) was documented in a study of cytomegalovirus exposure and HLA in healthy donors. The PCR had 60 Vbeta and 13 Jbeta primers. Sequencing was performed with immunoSEQ multiplex PCR; in TCRdb, only in-frame clones are kept and a portion is missing. The table includes more than 100,000 clones, approximately 80% detected once. Germline trimming cut 3 bases from V and 7 bases from J; bases unmatched to any gene: 6. Germline CDR1 reads SNHLY; CDR2 reads FYNNEI. The CDR3 totals 16 residues. J is TRBJ2-1 and V is TRBV2, with 13 bases fitting TRBD2. The TCR sequence derives from a woman younger than 35 in good health and CMV-seronegative. Specimen: PBMCs. Here the CDR3 reads CASSDPTSGRANEQFF. The CDR3 nucleotides are TGTGCCAGCAGTGACCCCACTAGCGGGAGGGCGAATGAGCAGTTCTTC. The whole variable domain, remainder taken from reference TRBV2 and TRBJ2-1, is EPEVTQTPSHQVTQMGQEVILRCVPISNHLYFYWYRQILGQKVEFLVSFYNNEISEKSEIFDDQFSVERPDGSNFTLKIRSTKLEDSAMYFCASSDPTSGRANEQFFGPGTRLTVL.